The T cell receptor (beta chain) described here comes from a study of beta chain features in type 1 diabetes. General study points: Type 1 diabetes patients had fewer VDJ junction insertions and more deletions.

Per donor, one heparinised blood draw averaged around 0.12 L. TCRB transcripts that were expressed got sequenced, as all of the isolated RNA had been reverse transcribed. An average of around 3.5 million reads was obtained for naive, central memory and regulatory T cell samples. Libraries were prepared by immunoSEQ multiplex PCR; TCRdb keeps only in-frame clonotypes and omits some of them. The data contain more than 150,000 clones, more than 9.5% of them singletons. About this clone itself: Its specificity is unknown. The junction and the germline gene differ at one end; a read error may be behind it.

The germline gives CDR1 SSHAT, CDR2 FNYEAQ (reference sequence). The CDR3 is 13 amino acids. This rearrangement joins TRBV7-7 to TRBJ1-1, with D uncertain. Sequences were obtained from central memory CD4+ T cells from blood. The sequence derives from a man aged 18 to 30 in good health. CDR3 DNA sequence: TGTGCTAGCAGCCCCGGTTCAGTCACTGAAGCTTTCTTT. It is translated as CASSPGSVTEAFF.